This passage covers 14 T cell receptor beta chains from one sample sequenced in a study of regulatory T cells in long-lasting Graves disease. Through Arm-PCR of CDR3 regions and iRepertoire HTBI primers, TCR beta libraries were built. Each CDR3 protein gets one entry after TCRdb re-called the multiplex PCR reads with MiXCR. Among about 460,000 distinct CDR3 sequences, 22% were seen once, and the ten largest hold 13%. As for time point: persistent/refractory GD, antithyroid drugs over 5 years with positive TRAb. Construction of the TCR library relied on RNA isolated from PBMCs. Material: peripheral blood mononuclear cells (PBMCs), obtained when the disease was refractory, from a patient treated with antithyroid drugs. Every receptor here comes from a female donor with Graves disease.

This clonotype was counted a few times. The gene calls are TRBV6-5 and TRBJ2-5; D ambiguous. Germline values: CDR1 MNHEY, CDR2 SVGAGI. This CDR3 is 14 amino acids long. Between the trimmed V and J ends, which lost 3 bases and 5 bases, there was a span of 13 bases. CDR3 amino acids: CASSYDLGQETQYF. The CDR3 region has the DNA TGTGCCAGCAGTTATGACCTAGGTCAGGAGACCCAGTACTTC.

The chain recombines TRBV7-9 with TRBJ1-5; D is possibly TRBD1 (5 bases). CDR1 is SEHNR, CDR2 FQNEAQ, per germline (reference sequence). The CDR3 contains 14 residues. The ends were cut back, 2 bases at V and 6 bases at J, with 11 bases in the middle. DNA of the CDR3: TGTGCCAGCAGCTTACCAGGGACGGGTCAGCCCCAGCATTTT. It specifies CASSLPGTGQPQHF.

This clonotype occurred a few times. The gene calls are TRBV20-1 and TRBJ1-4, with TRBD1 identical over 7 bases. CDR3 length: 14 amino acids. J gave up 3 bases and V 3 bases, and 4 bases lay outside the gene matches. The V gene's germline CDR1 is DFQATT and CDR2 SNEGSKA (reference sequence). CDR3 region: CSASRDSPNEKLFF. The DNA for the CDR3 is TGCAGTGCTAGTAGGGACAGTCCTAATGAAAAACTGTTTTTT.

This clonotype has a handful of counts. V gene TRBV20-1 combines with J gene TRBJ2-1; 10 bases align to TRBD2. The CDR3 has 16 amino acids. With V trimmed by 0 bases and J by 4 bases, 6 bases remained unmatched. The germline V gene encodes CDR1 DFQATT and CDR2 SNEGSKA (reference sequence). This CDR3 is CSARDIGTSAYNEQFF. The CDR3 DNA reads TGCAGTGCTAGAGATATCGGGACTAGCGCGTACAATGAGCAGTTCTTC.

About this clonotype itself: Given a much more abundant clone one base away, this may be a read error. The CDR3 DNA is TGTGCCAGCAGCCCACCTCCCCCGGAAAGCGGGGAGCTGTTTTTT. Residues: CASSPPPPESGELFF. The rearrangement uses TRBV28 and TRBJ2-2; D call uncertain. Trimming stripped 6 bases from V and 7 bases from J, with 18 bases between. The CDR3 has 15 residues. Germline V gene data show CDR1 as MDHEN and CDR2 as SYDVKM.

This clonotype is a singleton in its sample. This CDR3 is CASSIDGRGNAGAFF. The CDR3 nucleotides are TGTGCCAGTAGTATAGACGGCAGGGGGAACGCTGGAGCTTTCTTT. The genes are TRBV19 and TRBJ1-1; TRBD1 matches at 7 bases. This CDR3 has 15 residues. The junction had 11 bases not matched to a gene; V was cut back by 0 bases and J by 10 bases. Germline V gives CDR1 LNHDA, CDR2 SQIVND (reference sequence).

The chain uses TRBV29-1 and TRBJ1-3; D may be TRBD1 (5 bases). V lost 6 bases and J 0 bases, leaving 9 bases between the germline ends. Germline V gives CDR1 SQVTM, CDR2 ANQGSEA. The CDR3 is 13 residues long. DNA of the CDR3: TGCAGCGTGGGGACTGTCTCTGGAAACACCATATATTTT. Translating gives CSVGTVSGNTIYF.

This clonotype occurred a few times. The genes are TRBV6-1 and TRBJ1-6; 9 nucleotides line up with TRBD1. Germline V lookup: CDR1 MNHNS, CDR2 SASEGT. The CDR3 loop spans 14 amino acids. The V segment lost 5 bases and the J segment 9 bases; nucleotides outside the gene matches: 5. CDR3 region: CASSRQGEVSPLHF. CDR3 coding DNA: TGTGCCAGCAGTCGACAGGGGGAGGTTTCACCCCTCCACTTT.

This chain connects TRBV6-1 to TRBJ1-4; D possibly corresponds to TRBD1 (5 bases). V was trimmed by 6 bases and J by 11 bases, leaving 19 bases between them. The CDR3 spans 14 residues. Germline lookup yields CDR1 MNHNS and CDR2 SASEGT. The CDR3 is CASSPWTAGGKLFF. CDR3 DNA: TGTGCCAGCAGCCCCTGGACGGCCGGGGGGAAACTGTTTTTT.

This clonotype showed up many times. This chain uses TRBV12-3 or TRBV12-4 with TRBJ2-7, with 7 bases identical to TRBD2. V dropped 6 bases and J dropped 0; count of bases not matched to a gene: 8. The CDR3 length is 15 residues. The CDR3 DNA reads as TGTGCCAGCAGCCCCAGCGGGGCTCGCTCCTACGAGCAGTACTTC. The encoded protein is CASSPSGARSYEQYF.

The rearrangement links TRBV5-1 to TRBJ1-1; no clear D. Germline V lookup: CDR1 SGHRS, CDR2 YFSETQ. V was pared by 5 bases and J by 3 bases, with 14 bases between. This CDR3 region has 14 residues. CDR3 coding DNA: TGCGCCAGCAGACCGGAAGTTACGGACACTGAAGCTTTCTTT. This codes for CASRPEVTDTEAFF.

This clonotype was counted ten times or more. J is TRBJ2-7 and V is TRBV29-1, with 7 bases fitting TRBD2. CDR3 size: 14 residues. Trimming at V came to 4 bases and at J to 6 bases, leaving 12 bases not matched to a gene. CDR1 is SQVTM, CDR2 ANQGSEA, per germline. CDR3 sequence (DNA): TGCAGCGTTGGGGGTGAGGGAGGGCTTGCCGAGCAGTACTTC. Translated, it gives CSVGGEGGLAEQYF.

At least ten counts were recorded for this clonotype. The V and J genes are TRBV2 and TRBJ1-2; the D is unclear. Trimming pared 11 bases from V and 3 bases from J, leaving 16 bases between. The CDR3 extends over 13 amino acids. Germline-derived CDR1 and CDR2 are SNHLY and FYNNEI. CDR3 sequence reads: CALTGWGDYGYTF. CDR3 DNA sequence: TGTGCCCTCACGGGCTGGGGTGACTATGGCTACACCTTC.

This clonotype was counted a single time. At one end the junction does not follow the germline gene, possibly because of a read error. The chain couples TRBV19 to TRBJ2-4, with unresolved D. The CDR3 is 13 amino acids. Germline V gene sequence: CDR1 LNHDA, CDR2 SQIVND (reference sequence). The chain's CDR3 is CASSPTPPAWSAF. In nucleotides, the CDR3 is TGTGCCAGTAGTCCGACCCCGCCGGCCTGGTCCGCCTTC.